This TCR beta chain stems from a study of siplizumab effects on memory and regulatory T cells. Study-wide points: Tregs proliferating in siplizumab cultures lacked confirmation of their suppressive function.

TCRdb's copy holds only in-frame clones and misses some; the assay was immunoSEQ multiplex PCR. The table records thousands of clones, 65% to 70% of them present only once. Germline V gene lookup returns CDR1 SQVTM and CDR2 ANQGSEA. There are 9 residues in the CDR3. V was trimmed by 3 bases and J by 5 bases, leaving 1 base between them. This clone was detected a few times. What it binds is unknown. This receptor was identified in a human donor in good health. The chain carries TRBV29-1 and TRBJ2-5; D unresolved. The sequenced sample was effector memory CD8+ T cells sorted from blood. Subset denoted: unstimulated CD8+ effector memory T cells. In nucleotides, the CDR3 is TGCAGCGTTGAGGAGACCCAGTACTTC. It is translated as CSVEETQYF.